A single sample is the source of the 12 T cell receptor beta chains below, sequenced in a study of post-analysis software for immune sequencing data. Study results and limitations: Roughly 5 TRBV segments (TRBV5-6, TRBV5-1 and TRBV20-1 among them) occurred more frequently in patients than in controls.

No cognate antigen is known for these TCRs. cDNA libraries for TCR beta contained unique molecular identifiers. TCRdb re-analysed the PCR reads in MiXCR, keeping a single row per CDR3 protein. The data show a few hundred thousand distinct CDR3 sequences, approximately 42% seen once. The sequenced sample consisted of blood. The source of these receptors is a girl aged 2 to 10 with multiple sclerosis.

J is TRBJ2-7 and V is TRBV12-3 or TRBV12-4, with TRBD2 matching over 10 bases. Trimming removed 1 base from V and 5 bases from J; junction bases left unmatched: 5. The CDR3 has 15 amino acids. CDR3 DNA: TGTGCCAGCAGTTTAGGGTTCCTAGCGGGAGACGAGCAGTACTTC. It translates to CASSLGFLAGDEQYF.

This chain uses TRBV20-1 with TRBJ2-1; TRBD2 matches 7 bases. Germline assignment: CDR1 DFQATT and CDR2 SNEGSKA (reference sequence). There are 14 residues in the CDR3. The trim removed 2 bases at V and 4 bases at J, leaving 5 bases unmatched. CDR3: CSARMVAGYNEQFF. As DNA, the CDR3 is TGCAGTGCTAGAATGGTAGCGGGTTACAATGAGCAGTTCTTC.

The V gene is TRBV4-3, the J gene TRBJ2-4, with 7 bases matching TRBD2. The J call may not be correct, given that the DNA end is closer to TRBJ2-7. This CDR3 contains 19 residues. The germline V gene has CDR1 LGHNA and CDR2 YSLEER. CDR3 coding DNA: TGCGCCAGCAACTCCAAGCCCCCCCCAGGGCGGGAGAGCGAACACGAGCAGTACTTC. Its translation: CASNSKPPPGRESEHEQYF.

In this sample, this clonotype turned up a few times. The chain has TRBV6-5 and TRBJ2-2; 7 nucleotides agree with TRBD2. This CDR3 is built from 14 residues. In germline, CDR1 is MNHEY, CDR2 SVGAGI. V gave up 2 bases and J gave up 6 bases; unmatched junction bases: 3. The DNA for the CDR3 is TGTGCCAGCAGTTACGCGGGAGCGGCCGGGGAGCTGTTTTTT. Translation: CASSYAGAAGELFF.

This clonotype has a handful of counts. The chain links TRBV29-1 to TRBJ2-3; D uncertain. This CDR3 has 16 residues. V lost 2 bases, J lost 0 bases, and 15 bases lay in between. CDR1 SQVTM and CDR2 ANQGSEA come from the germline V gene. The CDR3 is CSVERSGLFSTDTQYF. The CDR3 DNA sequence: TGCAGCGTTGAACGTTCTGGGCTATTCAGCACAGATACGCAGTATTTT.

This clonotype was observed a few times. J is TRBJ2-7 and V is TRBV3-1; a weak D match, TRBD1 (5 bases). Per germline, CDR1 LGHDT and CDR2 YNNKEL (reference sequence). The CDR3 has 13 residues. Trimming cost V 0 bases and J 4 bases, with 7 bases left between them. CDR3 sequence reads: CASSQEGAYEQYF. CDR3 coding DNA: TGTGCCAGCAGCCAAGAAGGGGCATACGAGCAGTACTTC.

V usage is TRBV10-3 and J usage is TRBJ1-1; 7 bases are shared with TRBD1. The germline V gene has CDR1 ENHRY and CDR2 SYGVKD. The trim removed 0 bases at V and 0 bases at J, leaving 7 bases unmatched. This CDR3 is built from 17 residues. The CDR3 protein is CAISESAGTVLNTEAFF. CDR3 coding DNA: TGTGCCATCAGTGAGTCAGCGGGGACAGTACTGAACACTGAAGCTTTCTTT.

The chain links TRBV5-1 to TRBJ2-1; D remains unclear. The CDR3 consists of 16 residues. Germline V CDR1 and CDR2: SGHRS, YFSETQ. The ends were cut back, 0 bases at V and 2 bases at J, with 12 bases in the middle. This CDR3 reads CASSLAVSATYNEQFF. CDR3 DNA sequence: TGCGCCAGCAGCTTGGCCGTCAGCGCTACCTACAATGAGCAGTTCTTC.

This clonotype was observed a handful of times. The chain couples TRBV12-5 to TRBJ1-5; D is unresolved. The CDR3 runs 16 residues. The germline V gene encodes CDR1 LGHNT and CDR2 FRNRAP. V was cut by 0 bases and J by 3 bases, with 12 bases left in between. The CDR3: CASGLVVGTDNQPQHF. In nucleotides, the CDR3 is TGTGCTAGTGGTTTGGTGGTTGGTACGGACAATCAGCCCCAGCATTTT. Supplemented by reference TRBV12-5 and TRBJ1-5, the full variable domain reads DARVTQTPRHKVTEMGQEVTMRCQPILGHNTVFWYRQTMMQGLELLAYFRNRAPLDDSGMPKDRFSAEMPDATLATLKIQPSEPRDSAVYFCASGLVVGTDNQPQHFGDGTRLSIL.

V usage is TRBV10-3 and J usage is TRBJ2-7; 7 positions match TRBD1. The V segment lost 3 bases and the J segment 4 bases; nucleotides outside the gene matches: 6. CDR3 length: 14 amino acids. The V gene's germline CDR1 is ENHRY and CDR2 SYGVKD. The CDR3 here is CAISDPSGGYEQYF. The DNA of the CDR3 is TGTGCCATCAGTGACCCCTCAGGGGGATACGAGCAGTACTTC.

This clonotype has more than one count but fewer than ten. Here the CDR3 DNA reads TGCAGTGCCTGGGGGGGCATTCAGTACTTC. It encodes CSAWGGIQYF. The rearrangement uses TRBV20-1 and TRBJ2-4; TRBD2 matches 7 bases. V lost 6 bases to trimming and J lost 9 bases; unmatched junction nucleotides: 2. CDR1 and CDR2 (germline): DFQATT, SNEGSKA (reference sequence). The CDR3 has 10 amino acids.

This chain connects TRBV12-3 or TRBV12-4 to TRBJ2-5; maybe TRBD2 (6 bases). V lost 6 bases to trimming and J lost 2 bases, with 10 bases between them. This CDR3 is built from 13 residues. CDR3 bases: TGTGCCAGCAGGATGAGCGGGCAAGAGACCCAGTACTTC. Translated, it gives CASRMSGQETQYF.